This is a list of T cell receptor beta chains from one sample in a study of blood T cell repertoires in COVID-19. Sequencing used immunoSEQ multiplex PCR; TCRdb keeps in-frame clones, though not all of them. The sample holds 250,000 to 350,000 clones, 70% to 90% seen once. Sequencing was done on a sample of PBMCs or T cells enriched from blood (not recorded which). These receptors all stem from a woman in her 30s who had recovered from COVID-19. Both conserved end residues are part of each CDR3. The D gene is left open where the match is weak. Rows give clone size only sometimes, using once, few, many, or a class for an expanded clone.

d_gene,v_gene,j_gene,abundance,CDR3nt,CDR3aa
-,TRBV18,TRBJ1-3,-,TGTGCCAGCTCACCAATCCACGCCGGGGAAAACACCATATATTTT,CASSPIHAGENTIYF
TRBD2,TRBV28,TRBJ2-2,-,TGTGCCAGCAGTTTAAGCGGGGGAGGTCGCGGGGAGCTGTTTTTT,CASSLSGGGRGELFF
-,TRBV18,TRBJ1-1,-,TGTGCCAGCTCACCCTCTCCGGGGTTCAGCGACACTGAAGCTTTCTTT,CASSPSPGFSDTEAFF
-,TRBV5-6,TRBJ2-7,-,TGTGCCAGCAGCACAGGGTATAGCTCCTACGAGCAGTACTTC,CASSTGYSSYEQYF
TRBD1,TRBV18,TRBJ2-1,-,TGTGCCAGCTCACCCAGACAGGGGGCAACTAATGAGCAGTTCTTC,CASSPRQGATNEQFF
TRBD1,TRBV29-1,TRBJ1-2,once,TGCAGCGTGGACAGACAGGGGGCCGGCTACACCTTC,CSVDRQGAGYTF
-,TRBV10-3,TRBJ2-7,-,TGTGCCATCAGTGCTAAGCGATCAGACTACGAGCAGTACTTC,CAISAKRSDYEQYF
-,TRBV5-5,TRBJ2-3,once,TGTGCCAGCAGTCGCAACCCCTTTAGCGGAGGAAGCACAGATACGCAGTATTTT,CASSRNPFSGGSTDTQYF
-,TRBV28,TRBJ2-3,-,TGTGCCAGCAGCCCGGGAAGGGCTGCAGATACGCAGTATTTT,CASSPGRAADTQYF
-,TRBV7-3,TRBJ1-4,-,TGTGCCAGCAGCTTAGGGGGACAAGGGGAGAAACTGTTTTTT,CASSLGGQGEKLFF
TRBD1,TRBV2,TRBJ1-6,once,TGTGCCAGCAGTGAGGAAGCAGGGGGTAATTCACCCCTCCACTTT,CASSEEAGGNSPLHF
-,TRBV10-2,TRBJ1-1,-,TGCGCCAGCAGTGAGTCGGCAGGGGCGAACACTGAAGCTTTCTTT,CASSESAGANTEAFF
-,TRBV29-1,TRBJ1-1,-,TGCAGCGCTATACAGGTAATGAACACTGAAGCTTTCTTT,CSAIQVMNTEAFF
TRBD1,TRBV5-6,TRBJ1-4,-,TGTGCCAGCAGCCTTGTAAAAGGGACAGGGGGCGCGAGAGCCGAAAAACTGTTTTTT,CASSLVKGTGGARAEKLFF
TRBD1,TRBV27,TRBJ1-4,-,TGTGCCAGCAGTGCCGGATTTGGGACAGGTTGGCTGTTTTTT,CASSAGFGTGWLFF
-,TRBV7-6,TRBJ1-1,-,TGTGCCAGCAGCTTAGAAGTAGATGGCAGGGGCCCGAACACTGAAGCTTTCTTT,CASSLEVDGRGPNTEAFF